This T cell receptor (beta chain) was sequenced in a study of T cells in Graves' hyperthyroidism and ophthalmopathy (dated by TCRdb to about 2019). For the study in its entirety: To identify TCR V-J signatures that set the groups apart, the researchers used a discovery cohort of roughly 100 patients, made up of about 44 with Graves' ophthalmopathy and about 59 with stable Graves' hyperthyroidism. Whether ophthalmopathy could be predicted prospectively was tested in an independent validation cohort made up of roughly 19 hyperthyroidism patients plus 17 patients who later progressed to ophthalmopathy. The 100 or so discovery patients were divided at random into training and test sets in a 7:3 ratio. The study also compared thyroid tissue and blood T-cell repertoires from several Graves' hyperthyroidism patients. Following sampling, methimazole starting at 30 mg daily was given to hyperthyroidism patients, and high-dose intravenous methylprednisolone was given to ophthalmopathy patients. The paper reports TCR Vbeta CDR3 sequencing of 140 or so peripheral blood samples: approximately 41 ophthalmopathy, over 70 hyperthyroidism and around 17 progressor patients. The research as a whole found: Most expanded thyroid clonotypes (frequency above 0.001) were also found in blood, which suggests that blood repertoires may mirror thyroid immune responses. Sample size was not statistically predetermined, and blinding of investigators to group allocation was not performed. A model built on a 13 V-J signature distinguished ophthalmopathy from stable hyperthyroidism, reaching roughly 88% sensitivity and around 81% specificity in cross-validation and 80%/75% in testing. During validation, the model predicted progression to ophthalmopathy a median of about 6.5 months ahead of onset, with just under 71% sensitivity and almost 75% specificity.

The junction shows trimming of 6 bases on V and 9 bases on J, plus 20 bases between the germline ends. CDR1 and CDR2 (SQVTM, ANQGSEA) derive from the germline V gene. Including cysteine and phenylalanine, the CDR3 has 13 amino acids. CDR3 DNA only is kept here, 39 bases in frame from base 1. For this clonotype: No cognate antigen has been identified for it. No per-base quality is available; no much larger clone lies one base away.

Amplification of TCR beta CDR3 regions was carried out from RNA transcripts. The TCR CDR3 was subjected to a first round of RT-PCR using the HTBI primer set and the Qiagen OneStep RT-PCR kit. A second multiplex PCR round built the libraries, followed by size selection and purification. Libraries were sequenced paired-end with 100 bp reads on an Illumina HiSeq2000. As for the original processing: Raw data were processed with SOAPnuke, discarding reads with adapters, uncalled bases, mean Phred below 15, or no exact constant-primer or identifier match. High-quality paired reads were merged with COPE v1.2.5, and unique nucleotide sequences were defined as clonotypes. Clonotypes were aligned to IMGT TRBV, TRBD and TRBJ reference segments using MiTCR v1.1. Analysis was restricted to V-J combinations with a frequency above 0.0001, which covered roughly 99% of repertoires. The TCS score was defined as F50 (clonal expansion) divided by E x V (chaos), with BLOSUM62-based TCRdist calculated between CDR3 peptides within each V-J. Welch's t-statistics and random forest reduced 514 V-J features to 13, which were used in a naive Bayes classifier (R e1071). The similarity between thyroid and blood repertoires was quantified using the Morisita-Horn index. TCRdb reprocessing: public reads trimmed at Q25 with fastp, clones called with MiXCR, in-frame beta chains kept. A single entry per CDR3 protein holds the most common genes and DNA from its merged rows. TCRdb's processing, not the authors', yielded these V and J calls. The sample table shows more than 500,000 distinct CDR3 sequences, and under 60% are seen once. Clones ranked in the top ten supply under 20% of the sample.

Any patient with an uncontrolled infection, another autoimmune disease, pregnancy or lactation was excluded. Clinical symptoms, serum thyroxine and TRAb, thyroid ultrasound, and orbital computed tomography formed the basis for the diagnoses. Total RNA was extracted with Trizol reagent, and quality was checked on an Agilent 2100 Bioanalyzer. The origin of this receptor is an adult woman with Graves' disease, either hyperthyroidism or ophthalmopathy (not recorded which). The chain is made from TRBV29-1 and TRBJ2-5; TRBD2 is a weak D gene call, 5 bases matching. The sample was peripheral blood or thyroid tissue (not recorded which). DNA sequence: TGCAGCGTAAAAGGATCCCCGGAGGATGCCCAGTACTTC. The resulting protein is CSVKGSPEDAQYF.